Listed here are 3 T cell receptor beta chains from one sample, sequenced in a study of blood T cell repertoires in COVID-19. The repertoire was sequenced with immunoSEQ multiplex PCR; TCRdb's copy has only in-frame clones and lacks some. The sample lists 150,000 to 200,000 clones; approximately 86% were seen once. Sequenced sample: peripheral blood. The receptor set was obtained from a man aged 50 or older with active or convalescent COVID-19.

The V and J genes are TRBV7-2 and TRBJ2-7, with 9 bases matching TRBD1. V lost 2 bases to trimming and J lost 3 bases; unmatched junction nucleotides: 5. CDR3 length equals 15 residues. The V gene's germline CDR1 is SGHTA and CDR2 FQGNSA. CDR3 in DNA: TGTGCCAGCAGCTTAACCGGGACAGGGCTCTACGAGCAGTACTTC. This encodes CASSLTGTGLYEQYF.

The chain has TRBV24-1 and TRBJ1-3, with TRBD1 matching over 9 bases. The ends lost 3 bases at V and 8 bases at J; junction bases unmatched: 7. Germline V gene sequence: CDR1 KGHDR, CDR2 SFDVKD. The CDR3 covers 15 residues. CDR3 bases: TGTGCCACCAGTGATCACGGACAGGGGTCAGACACCATATATTTT. Protein: CATSDHGQGSDTIYF.

The V gene is TRBV19, the J gene TRBJ1-5, with D possibly TRBD1 on 5 matching bases. V lost 3 bases and J 1 base, leaving 19 bases between the germline ends. Looked up from germline, CDR1 is LNHDA and CDR2 is SQIVND (reference sequence). The CDR3 runs 18 residues. The CDR3 bases are TGTGCCAGTAGTATCCTCCCGACTTTCACAGGCAGCAATCAGCCCCAGCATTTT. Translating it yields CASSILPTFTGSNQPQHF.